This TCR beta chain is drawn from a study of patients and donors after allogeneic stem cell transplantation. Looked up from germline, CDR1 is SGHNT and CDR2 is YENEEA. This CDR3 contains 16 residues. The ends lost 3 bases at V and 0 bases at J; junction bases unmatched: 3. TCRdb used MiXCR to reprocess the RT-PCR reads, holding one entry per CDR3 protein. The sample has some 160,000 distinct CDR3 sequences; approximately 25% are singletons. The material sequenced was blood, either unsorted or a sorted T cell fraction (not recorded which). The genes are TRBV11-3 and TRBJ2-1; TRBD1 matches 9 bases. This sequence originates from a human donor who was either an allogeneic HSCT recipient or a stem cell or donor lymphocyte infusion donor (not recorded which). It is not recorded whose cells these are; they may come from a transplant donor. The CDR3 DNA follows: TGTGCCAGCAGCTTCGGACAGGGGAGCTCCTACAATGAGCAGTTCTTC. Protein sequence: CASSFGQGSSYNEQFF.